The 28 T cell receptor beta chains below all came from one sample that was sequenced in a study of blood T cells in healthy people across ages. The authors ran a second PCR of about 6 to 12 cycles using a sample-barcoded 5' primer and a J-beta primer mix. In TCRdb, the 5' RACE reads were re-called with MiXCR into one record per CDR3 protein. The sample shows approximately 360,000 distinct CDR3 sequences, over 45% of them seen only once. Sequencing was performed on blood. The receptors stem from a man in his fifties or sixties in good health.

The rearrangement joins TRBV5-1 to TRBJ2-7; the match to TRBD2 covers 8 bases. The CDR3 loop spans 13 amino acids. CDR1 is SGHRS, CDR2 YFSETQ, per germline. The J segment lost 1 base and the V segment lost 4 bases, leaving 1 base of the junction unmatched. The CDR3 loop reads CASSREGSYEQYF. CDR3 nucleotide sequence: TGCGCCAGCAGCCGGGAGGGGTCCTACGAGCAGTACTTC.

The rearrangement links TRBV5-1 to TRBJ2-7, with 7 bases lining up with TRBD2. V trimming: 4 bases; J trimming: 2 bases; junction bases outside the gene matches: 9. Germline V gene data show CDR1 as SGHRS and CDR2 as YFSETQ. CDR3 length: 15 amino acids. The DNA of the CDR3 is TGCGCCAGCAGCCCAAGGTCCAGCGGGACCTACGAGCAGTACTTC. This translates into CASSPRSSGTYEQYF.

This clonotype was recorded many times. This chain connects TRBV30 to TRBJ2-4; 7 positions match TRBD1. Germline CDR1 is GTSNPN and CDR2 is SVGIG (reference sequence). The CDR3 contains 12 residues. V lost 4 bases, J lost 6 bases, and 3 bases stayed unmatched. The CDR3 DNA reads TGTGCCTGGAACAACAGGGGAAACATTCAGTACTTC. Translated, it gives CAWNNRGNIQYF.

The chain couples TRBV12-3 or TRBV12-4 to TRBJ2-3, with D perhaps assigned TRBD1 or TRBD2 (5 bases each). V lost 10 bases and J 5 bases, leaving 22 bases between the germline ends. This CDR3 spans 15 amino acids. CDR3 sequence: CATRNGGVALDTQYF. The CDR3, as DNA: TGTGCCACCCGGAATGGGGGTGTGGCCCTAGATACGCAGTATTTT.

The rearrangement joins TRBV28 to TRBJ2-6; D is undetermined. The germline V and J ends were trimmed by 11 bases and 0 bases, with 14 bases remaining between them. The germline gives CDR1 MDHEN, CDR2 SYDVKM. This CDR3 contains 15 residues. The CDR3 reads CASRGSRSGANVLTF. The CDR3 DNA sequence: TGTGCCTCCCGCGGCTCGCGCTCTGGGGCCAACGTCCTGACTTTC.

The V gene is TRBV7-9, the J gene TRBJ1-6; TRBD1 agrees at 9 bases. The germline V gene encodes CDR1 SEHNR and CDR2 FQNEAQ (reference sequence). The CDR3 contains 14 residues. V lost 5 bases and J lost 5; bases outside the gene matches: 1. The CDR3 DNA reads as TGTGCCAGCAGCGGGACAGGGCATAATTCACCCCTCCACTTT. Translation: CASSGTGHNSPLHF.

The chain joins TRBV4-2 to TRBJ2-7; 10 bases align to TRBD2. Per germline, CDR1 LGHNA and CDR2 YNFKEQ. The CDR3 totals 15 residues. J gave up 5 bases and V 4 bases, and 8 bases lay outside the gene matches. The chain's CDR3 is CASSPRTSGTNEQYF. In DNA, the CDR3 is TGTGCCAGCAGCCCTAGAACTAGCGGGACCAACGAGCAGTACTTC.

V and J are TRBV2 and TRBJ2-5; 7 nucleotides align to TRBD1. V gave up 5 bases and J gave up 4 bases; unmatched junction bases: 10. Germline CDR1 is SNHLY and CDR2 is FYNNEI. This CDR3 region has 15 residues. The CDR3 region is CASSLQGVPGETQYF. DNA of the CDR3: TGTGCCAGCAGTTTGCAGGGGGTCCCGGGAGAGACCCAGTACTTC.

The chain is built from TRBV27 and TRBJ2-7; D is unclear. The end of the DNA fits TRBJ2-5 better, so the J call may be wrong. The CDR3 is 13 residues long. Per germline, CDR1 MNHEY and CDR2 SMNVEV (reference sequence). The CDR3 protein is CASSLFGSETQYF. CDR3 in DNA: TGTGCCAGCAGTTTATTCGGTTCGGAGACCCAGTACTTC.

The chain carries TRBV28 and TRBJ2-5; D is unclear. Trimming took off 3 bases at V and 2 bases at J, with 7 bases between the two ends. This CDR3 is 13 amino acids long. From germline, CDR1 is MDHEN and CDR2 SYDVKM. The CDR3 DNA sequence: TGTGCCAGCAGTTTCAGAGATCAAGAGACCCAGTACTTC. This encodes CASSFRDQETQYF. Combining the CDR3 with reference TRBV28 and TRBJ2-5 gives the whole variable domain DVKVTQSSRYLVKRTGEKVFLECVQDMDHENMFWYRQDPGLGLRLIYFSYDVKMKEKGDIPEGYSVSREKKERFSLILESASTNQTSMYLCASSFRDQETQYFGPGTRLLVL.

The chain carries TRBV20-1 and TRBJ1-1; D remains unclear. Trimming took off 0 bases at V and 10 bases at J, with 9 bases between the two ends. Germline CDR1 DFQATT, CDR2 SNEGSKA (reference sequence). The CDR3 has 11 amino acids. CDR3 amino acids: CSAREIPVAFF. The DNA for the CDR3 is TGCAGTGCTAGAGAGATTCCAGTAGCTTTCTTT.

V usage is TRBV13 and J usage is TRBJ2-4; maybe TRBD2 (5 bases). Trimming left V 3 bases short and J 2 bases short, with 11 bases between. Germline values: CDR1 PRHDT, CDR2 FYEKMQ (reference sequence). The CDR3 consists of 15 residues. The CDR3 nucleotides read TGTGCCAGCAGCTTGGGTAGGAGGCCCAAAAACATTCAGTACTTC. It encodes CASSLGRRPKNIQYF.

CDR3 sequence (DNA): TGTGCCAGCAGCCAGGGGGGCGTGGAGGAGGAGCAGTACTTC. It translates to CASSQGGVEEEQYF. The V call is TRBV5-4, the J call TRBJ2-4, with TRBD1 as a possible D gene (7 bases). Trimming left V 4 bases short and J 13 bases short, with 21 bases between. This CDR3 has 14 amino acids. Germline V CDR1 and CDR2: SGHNT, YYREEE (reference sequence).

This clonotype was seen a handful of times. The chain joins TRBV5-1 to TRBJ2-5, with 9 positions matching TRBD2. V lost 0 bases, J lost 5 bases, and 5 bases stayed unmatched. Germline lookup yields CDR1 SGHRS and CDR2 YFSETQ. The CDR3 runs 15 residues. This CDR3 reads CASSLVGTSIETQYF. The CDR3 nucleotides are TGCGCCAGCAGCTTGGTCGGGACTAGCATCGAGACCCAGTACTTC.

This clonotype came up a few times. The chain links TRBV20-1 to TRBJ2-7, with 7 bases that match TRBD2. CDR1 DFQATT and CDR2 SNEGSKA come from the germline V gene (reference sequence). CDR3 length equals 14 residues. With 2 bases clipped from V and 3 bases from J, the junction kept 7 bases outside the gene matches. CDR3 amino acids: CSARKDGGIYEQYF. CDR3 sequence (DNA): TGCAGTGCTAGAAAGGACGGGGGGATCTACGAGCAGTACTTC.

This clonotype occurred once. In DNA form, the CDR3 reads TGTGCCAGCAGCCCCCGACTAGCGGGAGGATCTACAGATACGCAGTATTTT. Its protein is CASSPRLAGGSTDTQYF. The chain carries TRBV7-9 and TRBJ2-3; TRBD2 matches at 13 bases. Germline V gene sequence: CDR1 SEHNR, CDR2 FQNEAQ (reference sequence). The CDR3 extends over 17 amino acids. V lost 5 bases, J lost 3 bases, and 8 bases stayed unmatched.

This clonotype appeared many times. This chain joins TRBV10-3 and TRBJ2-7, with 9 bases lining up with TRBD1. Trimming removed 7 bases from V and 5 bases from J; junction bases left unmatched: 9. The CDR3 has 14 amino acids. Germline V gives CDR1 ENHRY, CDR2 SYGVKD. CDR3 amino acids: CAITEDRGSDEQYF. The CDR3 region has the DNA TGTGCCATCACCGAGGACAGGGGAAGCGACGAGCAGTACTTC.

CDR3 sequence reads: CSAKGPGAYNEQFF. CDR3 in DNA: TGCAGTGCCAAGGGCCCGGGAGCCTACAATGAGCAGTTCTTC. The genes are TRBV20-1 and TRBJ2-1; possibly TRBD2 for D (6 bases). Trimming took 6 bases from V and 2 from J, leaving 14 bases between them. The CDR3 length is 14 residues. Germline V gene lookup returns CDR1 DFQATT and CDR2 SNEGSKA (reference sequence).

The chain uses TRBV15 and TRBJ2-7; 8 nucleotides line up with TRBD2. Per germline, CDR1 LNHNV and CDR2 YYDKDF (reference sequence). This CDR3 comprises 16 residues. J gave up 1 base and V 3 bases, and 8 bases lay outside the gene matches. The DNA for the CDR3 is TGTGCCACCAGCAGGGGTCAGCGGGAGTCGTCCTACGAGCAGTACTTC. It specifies CATSRGQRESSYEQYF.

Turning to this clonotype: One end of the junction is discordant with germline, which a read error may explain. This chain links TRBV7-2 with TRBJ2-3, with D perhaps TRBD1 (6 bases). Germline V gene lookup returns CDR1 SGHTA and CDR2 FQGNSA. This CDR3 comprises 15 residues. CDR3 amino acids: CASGLGALGTDTQYF. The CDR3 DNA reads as TGTGCCAGCGGCTTGGGGGCCTTAGGCACAGATACGCAGTATTTT.

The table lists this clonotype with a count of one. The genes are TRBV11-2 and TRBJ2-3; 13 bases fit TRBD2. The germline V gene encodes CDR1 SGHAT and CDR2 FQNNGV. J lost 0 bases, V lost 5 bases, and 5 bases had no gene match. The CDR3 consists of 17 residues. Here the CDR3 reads CASSHRLAGGSTDTQYF. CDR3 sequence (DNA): TGTGCCAGCAGCCATCGACTAGCGGGGGGTAGCACAGATACGCAGTATTTT.

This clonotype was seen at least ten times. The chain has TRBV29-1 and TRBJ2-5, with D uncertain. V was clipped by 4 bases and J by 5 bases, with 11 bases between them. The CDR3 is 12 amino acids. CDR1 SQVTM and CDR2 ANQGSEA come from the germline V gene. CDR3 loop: CSVGQPQETQYF. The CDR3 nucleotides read TGCAGCGTTGGGCAGCCTCAGGAGACCCAGTACTTC.

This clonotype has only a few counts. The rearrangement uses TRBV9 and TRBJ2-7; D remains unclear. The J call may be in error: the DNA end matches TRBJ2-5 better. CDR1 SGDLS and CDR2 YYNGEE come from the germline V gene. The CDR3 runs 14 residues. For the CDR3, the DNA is TGTGCCAGCAGCGTAGGGATCACCCTGGAGACCCAGTACTTC. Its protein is CASSVGITLETQYF.

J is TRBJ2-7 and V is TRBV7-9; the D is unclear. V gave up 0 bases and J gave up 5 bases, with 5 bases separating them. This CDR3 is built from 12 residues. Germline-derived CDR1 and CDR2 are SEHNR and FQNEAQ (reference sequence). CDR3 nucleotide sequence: TGTGCCAGCAGCTTAGCCTTGCACGAGCAGTACTTC. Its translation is CASSLALHEQYF.

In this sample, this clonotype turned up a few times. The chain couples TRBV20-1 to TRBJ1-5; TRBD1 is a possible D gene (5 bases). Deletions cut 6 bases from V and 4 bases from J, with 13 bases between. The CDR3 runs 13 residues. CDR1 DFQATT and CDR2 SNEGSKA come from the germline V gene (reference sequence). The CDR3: CSAGAGNNQPQHF. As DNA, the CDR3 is TGCAGTGCCGGGGCAGGTAATAATCAGCCCCAGCATTTT.

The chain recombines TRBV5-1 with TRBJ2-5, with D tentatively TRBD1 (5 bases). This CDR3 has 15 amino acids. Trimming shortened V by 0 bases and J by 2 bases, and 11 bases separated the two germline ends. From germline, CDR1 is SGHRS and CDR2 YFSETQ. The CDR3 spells CASSLDGALQETQYF. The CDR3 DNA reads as TGCGCCAGCAGCTTGGATGGGGCCCTACAAGAGACCCAGTACTTC.

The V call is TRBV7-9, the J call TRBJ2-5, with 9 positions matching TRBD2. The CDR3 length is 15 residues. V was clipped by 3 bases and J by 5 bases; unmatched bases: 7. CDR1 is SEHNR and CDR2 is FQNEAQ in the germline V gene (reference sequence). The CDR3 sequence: CASSFEGGGAETQYF. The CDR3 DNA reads TGTGCCAGCAGCTTCGAAGGCGGGGGGGCTGAGACCCAGTACTTC.

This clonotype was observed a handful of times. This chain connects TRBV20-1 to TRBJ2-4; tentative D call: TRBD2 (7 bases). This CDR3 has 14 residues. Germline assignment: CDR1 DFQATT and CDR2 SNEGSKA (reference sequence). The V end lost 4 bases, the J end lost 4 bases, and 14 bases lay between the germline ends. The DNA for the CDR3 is TGCAGTGCTACAGTGGGGGGGACAAAAAACATTCAGTACTTC. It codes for CSATVGGTKNIQYF.